A selection of T cell receptor beta chains follows, all from one sample in a study of blood T cell repertoires in COVID-19. Sequencing used immunoSEQ multiplex PCR; TCRdb keeps in-frame clones, though not all of them. Among over 70,000 clones listed, approximately 84% were seen once. Sequencing was carried out using peripheral blood. These TCRs come from a man between 65 and 85 years old with COVID-19, enrolled during active disease. Both conserved end residues are part of each CDR3. A D gene is named only where the DNA matches it firmly. The size entry is marked missing in some rows and otherwise reads once, few, many or a size class.

V	D	size	J	length	DNA	CDR3
TRBV28	TRBD1	once	TRBJ2-2	14	TGTGCCAGCAGTCCCCCAGGGGGCTCCGGGGAGCTGTTTTTT	CASSPPGGSGELFF
TRBV12-3/TRBV12-4	NA	NA	TRBJ1-5	12	TGTGCCAGCAGTAAACAGGTTCAGCCCCAGCATTTT	CASSKQVQPQHF
TRBV4-3	NA	NA	TRBJ1-1	15	TGCGCCAGCAGCCAAGATTCCGGGGTGAACACTGAAGCTTTCTTT	CASSQDSGVNTEAFF
TRBV19	NA	NA	TRBJ1-2	13	TGTGCCAGTAGACTCCCAGGAAACTATGGCTACACCTTC	CASRLPGNYGYTF
TRBV7-8	TRBD2	NA	TRBJ2-7	14	TGTGCCAGCAGCCCAATAGCGGGTTCGACCGAGCAGTACTTC	CASSPIAGSTEQYF
TRBV7-2	NA	NA	TRBJ2-7	15	TGTGCCAGCAGCTCGGGGGACGGCCTGGGGTACGAGCAGTACTTC	CASSSGDGLGYEQYF
TRBV20-1	NA	NA	TRBJ2-7	11	TGCAGTGCTAGGTCAGGGCACGAGCAGTACTTC	CSARSGHEQYF
TRBV7-6	NA	NA	TRBJ1-2	16	TGTGCCCCGGAGGTGCCAACTCGGAAGGGTAACTATGGCTACACCTTC	CAPEVPTRKGNYGYTF
TRBV7-2	TRBD2	NA	TRBJ2-7	15	TGTGCCAGCAGCTCAATAGCGGGGGAGCACTACGAGCAGTACTTC	CASSSIAGEHYEQYF
TRBV23-1	NA	few	TRBJ1-2	13	TGCGCCACCAATCGGGGGGATTACTATGGCTACACCTTC	CATNRGDYYGYTF
TRBV3-1/TRBV3-2	NA	NA	TRBJ2-7	16	TGTGCCAGCAGCCTTTGGGCGGGGGCCTCAGTCTACGAGCAGTACTTC	CASSLWAGASVYEQYF
TRBV7-2	TRBD2	NA	TRBJ2-2	16	TGTGCCAGCAGTTTAATAGCGGGAGCAAACACCGGGGAGCTGTTTTTT	CASSLIAGANTGELFF
TRBV10-3	NA	NA	TRBJ2-7	14	TGTGCCACCGTTGTGGGCAGGGGTGGGTACGAGCAGTACTTC	CATVVGRGGYEQYF
TRBV28	NA	NA	TRBJ1-1	14	TGTGCCAGCAGTTTATTTGACAGGAACACTGAAGCTTTCTTT	CASSLFDRNTEAFF
TRBV29-1	TRBD1	few	TRBJ2-7	15	TGCAGCGTTGAAGTGTATGGGACAGGGGGGTACGAGCAGTACTTC	CSVEVYGTGGYEQYF
TRBV6-2/TRBV6-3	NA	NA	TRBJ2-3	13	TGTGCCAGCAGCCGAAGCGAGTTGGCCACGCAGTATTTT	CASSRSELATQYF
TRBV3-1/TRBV3-2	TRBD1	NA	TRBJ2-1	15	TGTGCCAGCAGCCTTGGGTCAGGGGGAAACAATGAGCAGTTCTTC	CASSLGSGGNNEQFF
TRBV18	TRBD1	NA	TRBJ1-1	14	TGTGCCAGCTCACCTTTTGACAGGGTCACTGAAGCTTTCTTT	CASSPFDRVTEAFF
TRBV10-1	TRBD1	NA	TRBJ2-3	16	TGCGCCAGCAGCCGGGACAGGGGGACCATTACAGATACGCAGTATTTT	CASSRDRGTITDTQYF
TRBV3-1/TRBV3-2	TRBD1	once	TRBJ1-4	14	TGTGCCAGCAGCCAGGAGGGGGCCAAAGGGAAACTGTTTTTT	CASSQEGAKGKLFF
TRBV10-3	TRBD1	NA	TRBJ2-7	14	TGTGCCATCAGTGAGTCGGAGATCAGGGGGCTGAAGTACTTC	CAISESEIRGLKYF
TRBV18	NA	NA	TRBJ2-7	13	TGTGCCAGCTCACCACCCAACGGCTACGAGCAGTACTTC	CASSPPNGYEQYF
TRBV9	NA	NA	TRBJ2-3	16	TGTGCCAGCAGCGTAGAGTACGGAGACTACACAGATACGCAGTATTTT	CASSVEYGDYTDTQYF
TRBV28	NA	NA	TRBJ1-4	16	TGTGCCAGCATTTCTTCGGACAGAGCAACTAATGAAAAACTGTTTTTT	CASISSDRATNEKLFF
TRBV25-1	NA	NA	TRBJ1-6	14	TGTGCCAGCAGTGACTCGGGTTATAATTCACCCCTCCACTTT	CASSDSGYNSPLHF
TRBV29-1	TRBD2	NA	TRBJ2-1	16	TGCAGCGTTGTTGGGGCGGGACTAGCGAGTTACAATGAGCAGTTCTTC	CSVVGAGLASYNEQFF
TRBV2	NA	NA	TRBJ1-2	12	TGTGCCAGCAGTGTCTCGGTCTATGGCTACACCTTC	CASSVSVYGYTF
TRBV11-2	TRBD1	NA	TRBJ2-6	13	TGTGCCAGCGACAGGGCTGGGGCCAACGTCCTGACTTTC	CASDRAGANVLTF
TRBV23-1	TRBD2	NA	TRBJ2-7	16	TGCGCCAGCAGTCCCCTACGGGAACTAGCGGGTTTCGAGCAGTACTTC	CASSPLRELAGFEQYF
TRBV28	NA	NA	TRBJ2-5	15	TGTGCCAGCAGTTATTTCGGCGGGAACCAAGAGACCCAGTACTTC	CASSYFGGNQETQYF
TRBV13	TRBD1	few	TRBJ2-7	17	TGTGCCAGCAGCTCGGGCATCGGACAGGGCTTTACCTACGAGCAGTACTTC	CASSSGIGQGFTYEQYF
TRBV4-3	NA	NA	TRBJ2-7	15	TGCGCCAGCAGCCAAGAACAGGGAAGCTCCTACGAGCAGTACTTC	CASSQEQGSSYEQYF
TRBV18	NA	NA	TRBJ1-6	15	TGTGCCAGCTCACATAACAGGGAGTTGGATTCACCCCTCCACTTT	CASSHNRELDSPLHF
TRBV28	TRBD1	NA	TRBJ2-2	16	TGTGCCAGCAGTTTATTGGGACAGGTCAACACCGGGGAGCTGTTTTTT	CASSLLGQVNTGELFF
TRBV5-1	NA	many	TRBJ2-3	13	TGCGCCAGCAGCGACACGGCCACAGATACGCAGTATTTT	CASSDTATDTQYF
TRBV4-1	NA	NA	TRBJ1-2	16	TGCGCCAGCAGCCAAGCCAGGGGAAGGTCTAACTATGGCTACACCTTC	CASSQARGRSNYGYTF
TRBV27	TRBD1	NA	TRBJ2-7	14	TGTGCCAGCAGTACCGGGACAGGAGTCCGCGAGCAGTACTTC	CASSTGTGVREQYF
TRBV6-5	NA	NA	TRBJ1-2	14	TGTGCCAGCAGGGAGGGTGGGGCGCGGACTGGCTACACCTTC	CASREGGARTGYTF
TRBV6-5	TRBD2	NA	TRBJ2-5	14	TGTGCCAGCCGCCGGGACTACAATTCAGAGACCCAGTACTTC	CASRRDYNSETQYF
TRBV9	NA	NA	TRBJ2-3	14	TGTGCCAGCAGCCCTTCCTATAGCACAGATACGCAGTATTTT	CASSPSYSTDTQYF
TRBV2	TRBD2	NA	TRBJ2-3	14	TGTGCCAGCAGTGTTAGCGGGAGCCTAGACACGCAGTATTTT	CASSVSGSLDTQYF
TRBV11-2	TRBD1	NA	TRBJ1-2	14	TGTGCCAGCAGCCCCCGGACAGGGGGCACTGGCTACACCTTC	CASSPRTGGTGYTF
TRBV7-8	NA	few	TRBJ1-5	16	TGTGCCAGCAGCTTCTTTGTATGGCAATCTAATCAGCCCCAGCATTTT	CASSFFVWQSNQPQHF
TRBV19	TRBD1	NA	TRBJ1-2	16	TGTGCCAGTACCACAGGACAGGCTCCGTCGAGCTATGGCTACACCTTC	CASTTGQAPSSYGYTF
TRBV5-1	TRBD1	NA	TRBJ1-1	14	TGCGCCAGCAGCTGGGGACAGTGGAACACTGAAGCTTTCTTT	CASSWGQWNTEAFF
TRBV16	NA	NA	TRBJ1-5	15	TGTGCCAGCAGCCAAGTTGTAACAGCAAATCAGCCCCAGCATTTT	CASSQVVTANQPQHF
TRBV6-2/TRBV6-3	NA	NA	TRBJ2-1	15	TGTGCCAGCAGTTACTCCAGGGCCTCCTACAATGAGCAGTTCTTC	CASSYSRASYNEQFF
TRBV6-5	TRBD2	NA	TRBJ2-3	13	TGTGCCAGCAGTCCATCGACTAGCGGGGGCCTCTGGTTT	CASSPSTSGGLWF
TRBV7-9	TRBD1	NA	TRBJ1-4	16	TGTGCCAGCAGCCGCGGACAGGCTGCAACTAATGAAAAACTGTTTTTT	CASSRGQAATNEKLFF
TRBV13	TRBD2	NA	TRBJ2-1	14	TGTGCCAGCACCATTAGCGGGAACAACAATGAGCAGTTCTTC	CASTISGNNNEQFF
TRBV25-1	NA	NA	TRBJ1-2	15	TGTGCCAGCACCGTAAGACAGCCCCCGGACTATGGCTACACCTTC	CASTVRQPPDYGYTF
TRBV10-3	TRBD1	NA	TRBJ1-2	15	TGTGCGACCCATGGGGGACAGGCTTCTAACTATGGCTACACCTTC	CATHGGQASNYGYTF
TRBV2	TRBD1	NA	TRBJ1-3	14	TGTGCCGGCAGAGGGACAGGGAGAGGAAACACCATATATTTT	CAGRGTGRGNTIYF
TRBV25-1	NA	NA	TRBJ1-5	14	TGTGCCAGCAGTGAATGGGGCAGATATCAGCCCCAGCATTTT	CASSEWGRYQPQHF
TRBV2	NA	NA	TRBJ1-5	14	TGTGCCAGCACCGCGGACGGACTCAATCAGCCCCAGCATTTT	CASTADGLNQPQHF
TRBV29-1	TRBD1	NA	TRBJ1-1	16	TGCAGCGGGCGCCGAAGACAGGGGGCCATGAACACTGAAGCTTTCTTT	CSGRRRQGAMNTEAFF
TRBV15	TRBD1	NA	TRBJ1-1	15	TGTGCCACCAGCAGAGTACGGACAGGGAACACTGAAGCTTTCTTT	CATSRVRTGNTEAFF
TRBV6-5	NA	NA	TRBJ1-1	11	TGTGCCAGCAGATCCGAGTTAGAAGCTTTCTTT	CASRSELEAFF
TRBV29-1	NA	once	TRBJ2-7	11	TGCAGCGTTGATGCAGGCTCCGAGCAGTACTTC	CSVDAGSEQYF